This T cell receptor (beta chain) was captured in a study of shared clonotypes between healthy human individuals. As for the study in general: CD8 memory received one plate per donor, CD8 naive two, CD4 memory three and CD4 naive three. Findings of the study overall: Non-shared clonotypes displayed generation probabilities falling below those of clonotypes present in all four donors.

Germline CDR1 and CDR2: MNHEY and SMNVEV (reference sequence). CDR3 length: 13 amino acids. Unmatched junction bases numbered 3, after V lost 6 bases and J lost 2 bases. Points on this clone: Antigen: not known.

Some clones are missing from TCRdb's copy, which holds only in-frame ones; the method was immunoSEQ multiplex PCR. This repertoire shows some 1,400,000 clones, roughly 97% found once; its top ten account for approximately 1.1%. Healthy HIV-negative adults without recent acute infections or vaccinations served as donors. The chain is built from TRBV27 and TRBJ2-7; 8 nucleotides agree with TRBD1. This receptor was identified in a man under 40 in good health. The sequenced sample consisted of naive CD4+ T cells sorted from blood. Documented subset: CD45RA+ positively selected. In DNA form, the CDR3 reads TGTGCCAGCAGCGGACAGGGTACCTACGAGCAGTACTTC. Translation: CASSGQGTYEQYF.